The subject of this entry is one T cell receptor beta chain. The CDR3 length is 15 residues. Per the germline V gene, CDR1 is KGHSH and CDR2 is LQKENI. Trimming pared 1 base from V and 5 bases from J, leaving 15 bases between. These data originate in a study of control samples from healthy donors and cancer patients. TCRdb's table, derived via immunoSEQ multiplex PCR, lists solely in-frame clones and lacks some. The repertoire holds 150,000 to 180,000 clones, roughly 93% seen once, with around 2.2% in the top ten. Source material: blood. This chain joins TRBV18 and TRBJ2-7; possible D gene TRBD2, 6 bases. The sequence came from a man over 45 in good health. CDR3 in amino acids: CASSPQRGGIDEQYF. DNA for the CDR3: TGTGCCAGCTCACCACAAAGGGGAGGCATAGACGAGCAGTACTTC.